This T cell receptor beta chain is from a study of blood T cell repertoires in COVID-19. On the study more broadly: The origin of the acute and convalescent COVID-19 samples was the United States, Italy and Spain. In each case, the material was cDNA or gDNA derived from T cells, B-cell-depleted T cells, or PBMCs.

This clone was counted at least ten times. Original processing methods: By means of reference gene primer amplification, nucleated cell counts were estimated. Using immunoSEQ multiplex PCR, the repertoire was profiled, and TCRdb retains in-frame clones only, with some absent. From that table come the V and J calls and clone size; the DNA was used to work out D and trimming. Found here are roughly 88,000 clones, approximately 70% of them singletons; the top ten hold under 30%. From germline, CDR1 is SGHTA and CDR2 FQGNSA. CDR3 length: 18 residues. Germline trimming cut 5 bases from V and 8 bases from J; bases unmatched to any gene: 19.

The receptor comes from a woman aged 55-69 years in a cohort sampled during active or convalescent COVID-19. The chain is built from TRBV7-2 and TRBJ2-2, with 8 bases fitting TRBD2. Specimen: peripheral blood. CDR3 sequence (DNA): TGTGCCAGCAGCGTAAGGGCGATGAGGACTAGCTCCATGGGGGAGCTGTTTTTT. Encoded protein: CASSVRAMRTSSMGELFF.